This note documents a single T cell receptor beta chain sequence. The target antigen is unknown. Use of 60 Vbeta and 13 Jbeta primers characterized the PCR. The repertoire was sequenced with immunoSEQ multiplex PCR; TCRdb's copy has only in-frame clones and lacks some. The sample holds approximately 110,000 clones. The V end lost 3 bases, the J end lost 2 bases, and 8 bases lay between the germline ends. The CDR3 loop spans 14 amino acids. CDR1 is MNHEY and CDR2 is SMNVEV in the germline V gene (reference sequence). The data originate from a study of cytomegalovirus exposure and HLA in healthy donors. As for the study in general: Earlier work reported 117 million unique TCR beta sequences from about 179 million T cells. Study-level points and caveats: Trimming of TCR beta V- and J-genes showed a link, identified in a later analysis, to a missense DCLRE1C variant. Apart from CMV serostatus, no immune exposure information was available.

This chain connects TRBV27 to TRBJ2-1, with D uncertain. Sequencing used PBMCs. The clonotype was recovered from a man aged 25 to 40 in good health and CMV-seronegative. CDR3 amino acids: CASSFYDAYNEQFF. In DNA, the CDR3 is TGTGCCAGCAGTTTCTACGATGCCTACAATGAGCAGTTCTTC.